Included here is one T cell receptor beta chain sequence, with context. Its antigen is undetermined. These data are taken from a study of cytomegalovirus exposure and HLA in healthy donors. As for the study in general: Researchers found that under 90% of 398 genotyped donors fell within the Caucasian-associated ancestry cluster. Study-wide results and caveats: Per published reports, the classifier diagnosed cytomegalovirus status with high specificity and sensitivity. Looking again later, the authors saw that most CMV-associated TCR beta chains seemed HLA-restricted. One variant, a missense change in DCLRE1C, was linked in a later analysis to TCR beta V- and J-gene trimming.

This CDR3 has 14 amino acids. The V end was cut by 4 bases, the J end by 6 bases, with 16 bases between. The germline V gene encodes CDR1 GTSNPN and CDR2 SVGIG (reference sequence). Primers included in the PCR were 60 Vbeta and 13 Jbeta primers. The assay was immunoSEQ multiplex PCR, and TCRdb's table has in-frame clones only and misses some. The sample has 75,000 to 95,000 clones; 65% to 85% are singletons. The chain recombines TRBV30 with TRBJ1-3; D perhaps matches TRBD1 (5 bases). Sequenced material: PBMCs. This TCR came from a man aged 45-60 years in good health and CMV-seronegative. The CDR3: CAWNRRGGVNTIYF. The CDR3 nucleotides read TGTGCCTGGAACCGACGTGGAGGGGTAAACACCATATATTTT. Variable domain in full (rest from reference TRBV30 and TRBJ1-3): SQTIHQWPATLVQPVGSPLSLECTVEGTSNPNLYWYRQAAGRGLQLLFYSVGIGQISSEVPQNLSASRPQDRQFILSSKKLLLSDSGFYLCAWNRRGGVNTIYFGEGSWLTVV.